The present entry profiles one T cell receptor beta chain with its context. What it binds is not known. The data are from a study of neurological immune-mediated disorders. The cDNA was generated through 5'RACE incorporating 10-nucleotide random UMIs. TCRdb used MiXCR to reprocess the 5' RACE reads, holding one entry per CDR3 protein. The profile covers 40,000 to 55,000 distinct CDR3 sequences, with 10% appearing a single time and around 21% taken by the ten largest. The unsorted libraries were prepared from 2 million PBMCs (stored at -80 C). Study-wide points: HTLV-1-associated myelopathy had the most TCR clonal expansion, and multiple sclerosis had the least, less than healthy controls. The absence of any CDR3 amino acid sequence shared by expanded clones across subjects suggests that repertoires were private in all groups.

The CDR3 is 15 residues long. V was clipped by 6 bases and J by 7 bases, with 20 bases between them. This rearrangement joins TRBV12-3 or TRBV12-4 to TRBJ2-3; TRBD1 might be the D (6 bases). Material for sequencing was PBMCs. The receptor was derived from a woman between 40 and 55 years old with HTLV-1-associated myelopathy (HAM/TSP). CDR3 amino acids: CASSPPVLGTYTQYF. In DNA, the CDR3 is TGTGCCAGCAGCCCCCCAGTGTTAGGGACATATACGCAGTATTTT.